A selection of T cell receptor beta chains follows, all from one sample in a study of blood T cell repertoires in COVID-19. TCRdb keeps only in-frame clones here, not all; method: immunoSEQ multiplex PCR. This sample has 200,000 to 250,000 clones; around four fifths occur once, and the top ten carry under 3%. The sequencing sample was made of peripheral blood. These receptors all come from a woman between 70 and 85 years old with active or convalescent COVID-19. Each CDR3 is given with its conserved first and last residue. A D gene is named only where the DNA matches it firmly. Size is stated for part of the rows, as once, few or many counts, or as a class when the clone is expanded.

V	size	D	J	DNA	CDR3
TRBV5-6	.	.	TRBJ1-3	TGTGCCAGCAGGTCCGGGTTCTCTGGAAACACCATATATTTT	CASRSGFSGNTIYF
TRBV12-3/TRBV12-4	.	.	TRBJ2-1	TGTGCCAGCAGTTTTGGCCCCCGCGAGCAGTTCTTC	CASSFGPREQFF
TRBV27	.	.	TRBJ1-5	TGTGCCAGCAGTCCATGGACAGAAAGCAATCAGCCCCAGCATTTT	CASSPWTESNQPQHF
TRBV27	.	TRBD1	TRBJ2-7	TGTGCCAGCAGTGACGTGCCGGGACAGGGGTTATACGAGCAGTACTTC	CASSDVPGQGLYEQYF
TRBV6-2/TRBV6-3	once	TRBD1	TRBJ2-7	TGTGCCAGCAGTTCTCCGGGACAGGGTAGGAGCGAGCAGTACTTC	CASSSPGQGRSEQYF
TRBV6-5	.	.	TRBJ2-1	TGTGCCAGCAGTTACCCCGGAGGGAGGAATGAGCAGTTCTTC	CASSYPGGRNEQFF
TRBV4-2	.	TRBD1	TRBJ1-1	TGTGCCAGCAGCCAAGTTGGACAGGGAGGCACTGAAGCTTTCTTT	CASSQVGQGGTEAFF
TRBV15	.	.	TRBJ1-1	TGTGCCACCAGCAGAGCCGGAGCGGGCACTGAAGCTTTCTTT	CATSRAGAGTEAFF
TRBV2	.	.	TRBJ1-1	TGTGCCAGCAGTCCGCAGGGAGGGGAGACTGAAGCTTTCTTT	CASSPQGGETEAFF
TRBV5-1	.	.	TRBJ1-4	TGCGCCAGCAGCTCCCAGGCAGGGGTTAATGAAAAACTGTTTTTT	CASSSQAGVNEKLFF
TRBV30	few	.	TRBJ1-5	TGTGCCTGGAGTCCGGGTCCGCATAACAATCAGCCCCAGCATTTT	CAWSPGPHNNQPQHF
TRBV19	.	.	TRBJ2-1	TGTGCCAGTAGTATTGCCGGGGAAACCTACAATGAGCAGTTCTTC	CASSIAGETYNEQFF
TRBV6-5	.	.	TRBJ1-3	TGTGCCAGCATTGGGGGAGGAGGGCTTGGAAACACCATATATTTT	CASIGGGGLGNTIYF
TRBV10-3	.	TRBD2	TRBJ2-1	TGTGCCATCAGTCTACGGGAGGGTGAGCAGTTCTTC	CAISLREGEQFF
TRBV5-6	.	.	TRBJ2-3	TGTGCCAGCAGCTTGGTCGCGGGGGCTTTCACAGATACGCAGTATTTT	CASSLVAGAFTDTQYF
TRBV19	.	.	TRBJ1-5	TGTGCCAGTAGTAGCCCCCGGGAGTATCAGCCCCAGCATTTT	CASSSPREYQPQHF
TRBV18	.	TRBD2	TRBJ2-1	TGTGCCAGCTCATCGCAACTAGCGGGGGGCCCTCTAAATGAGCAGTTCTTC	CASSSQLAGGPLNEQFF
TRBV4-2	.	.	TRBJ1-1	TGTGCCAGCAGGCACTGGGGGCGTGACAGATCGAACACTGAAGCTTTCTTT	CASRHWGRDRSNTEAFF
TRBV11-2	.	TRBD1	TRBJ1-6	TGTGCCAGCAGCTGGGACAGGATTAATTCACCCCTCCACTTT	CASSWDRINSPLHF
TRBV28	.	TRBD2	TRBJ2-1	TGTGCCAGCAGTTTAGGGGGACTAGCGGGAAATGAGCAGTTCTTC	CASSLGGLAGNEQFF
TRBV4-2	.	TRBD2	TRBJ2-5	TGTGCCAGCAGCCGGGGACTAGAGGTGGGCCAAGAGACCCAGTACTTC	CASSRGLEVGQETQYF
TRBV19	.	TRBD1	TRBJ2-1	TGTGCCAGTAGTGGTTCGGACAGGGGCAATGAGCAGTTCTTC	CASSGSDRGNEQFF
TRBV5-4	.	.	TRBJ1-2	TGTGCCAGCAGCTCGCCCGCGGCGGGCTATGGCTACACCTTC	CASSSPAAGYGYTF
TRBV10-3	.	TRBD2	TRBJ2-2	TGTGCCATCAGCCGGGGGGGCCGGTGGAGCGGGGAGCTGTTTTTT	CAISRGGRWSGELFF
TRBV2	.	TRBD2	TRBJ2-4	TGTGCCAGCAGAGGACTAGCGGGAGGGCGGGCCAAAAACATTCAGTACTTC	CASRGLAGGRAKNIQYF
TRBV12-1	.	.	TRBJ2-7	TGTGCCAGCAGCCCCGGGACTACCAGGCAGGGGAACGAGCAGTACTTC	CASSPGTTRQGNEQYF
TRBV29-1	.	.	TRBJ1-1	TGCAGCGTTGTTGGGACAATGTTCGTCGGGGCTGAAGCTTTCTTT	CSVVGTMFVGAEAFF
TRBV28	once	.	TRBJ2-7	TGTGCCAGCAGGAAAAGCGGATTCTCCTACGAGCAGTACTTC	CASRKSGFSYEQYF
TRBV19	.	.	TRBJ2-3	TGTGCCAGTACCCGAGAGGATACGCAGTATTTT	CASTREDTQYF
TRBV19	once	.	TRBJ1-1	TGTGCCAGTAGAGCGTCTAGGACAGCGAACACTGAAGCTTTCTTT	CASRASRTANTEAFF
TRBV5-8	.	TRBD2	TRBJ2-5	TGTGCCAGCAGCTTGTCACTAGCGGGAAGTGAGACCCAGTACTTC	CASSLSLAGSETQYF
TRBV6-5	.	.	TRBJ1-5	TGTGCCAGCACGGTCGACATACATAGCAATCAGCCCCAGCATTTT	CASTVDIHSNQPQHF
TRBV27	.	TRBD1	TRBJ1-1	TGTGCCAGCAGTCCGACAGGGTCGAAAGCTTTCTTT	CASSPTGSKAFF
TRBV29-1	.	.	TRBJ2-1	TGCAGCGTTGAGGGACTGGCCCGCAATGAGCAGTTCTTC	CSVEGLARNEQFF
TRBV30	.	TRBD2	TRBJ2-1	TGTGCCTGGAGTGTAAGACTAGCGGGAGGTCAGAGCTACAATGAGCAGTTCTTC	CAWSVRLAGGQSYNEQFF
TRBV5-1	once	TRBD1	TRBJ1-3	TGCGCCAGCAGCTCGGACAGGGGGTATGGAAACACCATATATTTT	CASSSDRGYGNTIYF
TRBV19	.	TRBD1	TRBJ2-6	TGTGCCAGTAGTACCCGGACAGGGGGGACCTCTGGGGCCAACGTCCTGACTTTC	CASSTRTGGTSGANVLTF
TRBV10-3	few	TRBD2	TRBJ2-3	TGTGCCACGACTAGCGGGGAGGCAGATACGCAGTATTTT	CATTSGEADTQYF
TRBV7-8	.	.	TRBJ2-1	TGTGCCAGCAGCCTAACCAGAAGGGGTCTGGGTAATGAGCAGTTCTTC	CASSLTRRGLGNEQFF
TRBV18	.	.	TRBJ2-5	TGTGCCAGCTCACCAGCAGGGGTGGAGACCCAGTACTTC	CASSPAGVETQYF
TRBV11-2	few	TRBD1	TRBJ1-3	TGTGCCAGCAGCTTAGATGGACAGGGGGATAACACCATATATTTT	CASSLDGQGDNTIYF
TRBV5-1	.	TRBD1	TRBJ1-3	TGCGCCAGCAGCTTGACAGGGGCCGGAAACACCATATATTTT	CASSLTGAGNTIYF
TRBV6-5	.	TRBD1	TRBJ2-5	TGTGCCACGGACAGGGCCCAAGAGACCCAGTACTTC	CATDRAQETQYF
TRBV19	.	.	TRBJ1-6	TGTGCCAGTAGTATGAAAGGGGGAAATAATTCACCCCTCCACTTT	CASSMKGGNNSPLHF
TRBV4-1	.	.	TRBJ1-3	TGCGCCAGCAGCCTGTTCACCAGCTCTGGAAACACCATATATTTT	CASSLFTSSGNTIYF
TRBV28	.	.	TRBJ1-6	TGTGCCAGCAGTTCGTCCCCTTCACCCCTCCACTTT	CASSSSPSPLHF
TRBV24-1	.	.	TRBJ2-3	TGTGCCACCAGTAGCAGCCGCGGAGACGGGAGCACCACAGATACGCAGTATTTT	CATSSSRGDGSTTDTQYF
TRBV6-5	.	.	TRBJ1-3	TGTGCCAGCAGTTACGGGGCCGACAGAGGAAACACCATATATTTT	CASSYGADRGNTIYF
TRBV19	.	TRBD2	TRBJ2-5	TGTGCCAGTAGTACTAGATGGGGGACTAGCGGGCAAGAGACCCAGTACTTC	CASSTRWGTSGQETQYF
TRBV9	.	TRBD1	TRBJ1-1	TGTGCCAGCAGCGTTGGGACAGAAGGCACTGAAGCTTTCTTT	CASSVGTEGTEAFF
TRBV15	.	TRBD2	TRBJ2-2	TGTGCCACCAGCAGAGATGGACTAGCGGGGGGGTACGGGGAGCTGTTTTTT	CATSRDGLAGGYGELFF
TRBV11-2	.	TRBD1	TRBJ1-1	TGTGCCAGCAGCTTAGATACAGGGGGTGGCACTGAAGCTTTCTTT	CASSLDTGGGTEAFF
TRBV19	.	TRBD1	TRBJ1-2	TGTGCCAGTAAGGCAGAGACAGGGGTGGACTATGGCTACACCTTC	CASKAETGVDYGYTF
TRBV19	.	.	TRBJ1-3	TGTGCCAGTAGTATTTCTAACTCTGGAAACACCATATATTTT	CASSISNSGNTIYF
TRBV19	.	TRBD1	TRBJ2-7	TGTGCCAGTAGTATCGACAATACAGGGGGCTCGGACGAGCAGTACTTC	CASSIDNTGGSDEQYF
TRBV7-9	.	.	TRBJ1-6	TGTGCCAGCACCCAATCGGGGGTTGGTCCCCTCCACTTT	CASTQSGVGPLHF
TRBV14	once	TRBD1	TRBJ1-1	TGTGCCAGCAGCCAAGATAACGGACAGGGGGTCGACACTGAAGCTTTCTTT	CASSQDNGQGVDTEAFF
TRBV19	.	TRBD1	TRBJ1-2	TGTGCCAGTAGTACCACCCCGGACAGGAGGTACGGCTACACCTTC	CASSTTPDRRYGYTF
TRBV6-1	.	TRBD2	TRBJ2-1	TGTGCCAGCAGTGAACAGCGGGGGGGCCGATTCTTC	CASSEQRGGRFF
TRBV19	.	TRBD2	TRBJ2-3	TGTGCCAGTAGAGGGCTAGCGGGCCTGGGCCTCGGAGATACGCAGTATTTT	CASRGLAGLGLGDTQYF